This record looks at one T cell receptor (beta chain) sequence and its context. The source of the sample is a study of blood T cell repertoires in COVID-19. Under the authors' procedure: Cell counts per sample came from amplifying reference gene primers. Libraries were prepared by immunoSEQ multiplex PCR; TCRdb keeps only in-frame clonotypes and omits some of them. V, J and clone size derive from that table, while D and trimming were established from the DNA sequence. The sample yields under 200,000 clones, around 84% seen once. The CDR3 is 15 amino acids. V shed 7 bases and J 5 bases; nucleotides not matched to a gene: 11. Looked up from germline, CDR1 is LNHDA and CDR2 is SQIVND (reference sequence).

The source material was peripheral blood. This chain joins TRBV19 and TRBJ2-5; 9 bases fit TRBD2. The receptor was isolated from a man over 45 with active or convalescent COVID-19. The CDR3 DNA reads as TGTGCCAGTACCTCGGGACTAGCCCTTTGGGAGACCCAGTACTTC. It is translated as CASTSGLALWETQYF.